These 9 T cell receptor beta chains came from one sample sequenced in a study of T cell responses to AZD1222 COVID-19 vaccine. The repertoire was sequenced with immunoSEQ multiplex PCR; TCRdb's copy has only in-frame clones and lacks some. The top ten clones hold 2.5% of a sample with roughly 100,000 clones, around nine tenths of them seen once. The sequences come from peripheral blood, collected 28 days after the second AZD1222 dose. The source is an adult who received the AZD1222 COVID-19 vaccine.

The V and J genes are TRBV7-2 and TRBJ1-1; TRBD1 is a possible D gene (6 bases). The germline V and J ends were trimmed by 2 bases and 5 bases, with 15 bases remaining between them. The CDR3 covers 15 residues. From germline, CDR1 is SGHTA and CDR2 FQGNSA. CDR3 sequence (DNA): TGTGCCAGCAGCTTACAGTCCGGGACAATAACTGAAGCTTTCTTT. Protein sequence: CASSLQSGTITEAFF.

This clone was counted between two and nine times. The chain has TRBV11-2 and TRBJ1-2; 7 nucleotides align to TRBD1. The CDR3 has 15 amino acids. Looked up from germline, CDR1 is SGHAT and CDR2 is FQNNGV. Trimming removed 5 bases from V and 3 bases from J; junction bases left unmatched: 9. The CDR3 loop reads CASSHKITGDYGYTF. CDR3 in DNA: TGTGCCAGCAGCCATAAAATTACAGGGGACTATGGCTACACCTTC.

The gene calls are TRBV3-1 (or the pseudogene TRBV3-2) and TRBJ2-7, with 10 nucleotides matching TRBD1. Germline values: CDR1 LGHDT, CDR2 YNNKEL (reference sequence). CDR3 length equals 18 residues. J gave up 3 bases and V 2 bases, and 13 bases lay outside the gene matches. In nucleotides, the CDR3 is TGTGCCAGCAGCCAATCTCAGACGGGGACAGGGGTTATCTACGAGCAGTACTTC. Its protein is CASSQSQTGTGVIYEQYF.

The count of this clone is one. The gene calls are TRBV3-1 (or the pseudogene TRBV3-2) and TRBJ2-1, with 8 bases lining up with TRBD2. CDR1 LGHDT and CDR2 YNNKEL come from the germline V gene (reference sequence). The CDR3 sequence is 16 residues long. Losses at the gene ends were 0 bases for V and 9 bases for J; bases not matched to a gene: 10. In DNA form, the CDR3 reads TGTGCCAGCAGCCAAGAAATCGCGGGAGGTGGCGGTGAGCAGTTCTTC. Translating it yields CASSQEIAGGGGEQFF.

The rearrangement joins TRBV7-9 to TRBJ1-4; 8 bases line up with TRBD1. The V gene's germline CDR1 is SEHNR and CDR2 FQNEAQ (reference sequence). V shed 4 bases and J 8 bases; nucleotides not matched to a gene: 6. The CDR3 is made up of 14 amino acids. CDR3 nucleotides: TGTGCCAGCAGCTCGACAGGGGACGTGGAAAAACTGTTTTTT. This codes for CASSSTGDVEKLFF.

This clone was seen a single time. The rearrangement joins TRBV2 to TRBJ1-2; 8 nucleotides line up with TRBD1. The ends lost 4 bases at V and 4 bases at J; junction bases unmatched: 5. This CDR3 spans 14 amino acids. Per germline, CDR1 SNHLY and CDR2 FYNNEI. The CDR3 DNA follows: TGTGCCAGCAGTGCCAGGACAGGGACCTATGGCTACACCTTC. Its protein is CASSARTGTYGYTF.

This chain joins TRBV15 and TRBJ2-6; TRBD2 matches 10 bases. J was trimmed by 1 base and V by 5 bases; bases with no gene match: 8. Per germline, CDR1 LNHNV and CDR2 YYDKDF (reference sequence). The CDR3 runs to 18 residues. CDR3 coding DNA: TGTGCCACCAGCCGATATAGCGGGAGGACGTCTGGGGCCAACGTCCTGACTTTC. Translation gives CATSRYSGRTSGANVLTF. The whole variable domain, filled in from reference TRBV15 and TRBJ2-6, reads DAMVIQNPRYQVTQFGKPVTLSCSQTLNHNVMYWYQQKSSQAPKLLFHYYDKDFNNEADTPDNFQSRRPNTSFCFLDIRSPGLGDTAMYLCATSRYSGRTSGANVLTFGAGSRLTVL.

The V gene is TRBV11-3, the J gene TRBJ2-3; no clear D. This CDR3 has 14 amino acids. Germline CDR1 and CDR2: SGHNT and YENEEA. Trimming took off 5 bases at V and 4 bases at J, with 13 bases between the two ends. The DNA of the CDR3 is TGTGCCAGCAGCGGGCCCCAAGAGGCAGATACGCAGTATTTT. It encodes CASSGPQEADTQYF.

The chain has TRBV4-3 and TRBJ2-1, with TRBD1 matching over 9 bases. Germline trimming cut 3 bases from V and 15 bases from J; bases unmatched to any gene: 6. CDR1 is LGHNA and CDR2 is YSLEER in the germline V gene. CDR3 size: 12 residues. As DNA, the CDR3 is TGCGCCAGCAGCCATAGACAGGGGGAGACGTTCTTC. Translated, it gives CASSHRQGETFF.